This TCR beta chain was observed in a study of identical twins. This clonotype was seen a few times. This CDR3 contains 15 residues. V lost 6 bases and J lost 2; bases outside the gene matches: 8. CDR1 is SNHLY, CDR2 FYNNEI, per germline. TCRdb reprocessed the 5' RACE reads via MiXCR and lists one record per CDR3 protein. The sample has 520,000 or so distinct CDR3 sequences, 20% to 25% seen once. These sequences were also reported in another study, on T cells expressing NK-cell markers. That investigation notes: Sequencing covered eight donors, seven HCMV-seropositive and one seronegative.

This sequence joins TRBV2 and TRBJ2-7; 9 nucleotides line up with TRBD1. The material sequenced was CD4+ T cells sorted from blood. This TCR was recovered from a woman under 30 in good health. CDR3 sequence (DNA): TGTGCCAGCAGGGAATACCGGGACAGGGCCTACGAGCAGTACTTC. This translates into CASREYRDRAYEQYF.